This is a list of T cell receptor beta chains from one sample in a study of yellow fever vaccine responses in identical twins. Using its own MiXCR run on the RT-PCR reads, TCRdb lists one record per CDR3 protein. The sample has roughly 17,000 distinct CDR3 sequences; approximately 70% are singletons. Source: T cells from blood (PBMCs), unsorted or a sorted subset (not recorded which), taken before or after yellow fever vaccination (not recorded which). These receptors all come from a young woman who received the yellow fever vaccine. The CDR3 runs from the conserved cysteine through the conserved F or W. Clone size appears in some rows only: once, few, many, or a class for an expanded clone.

>TRBV5-5|-|TRBJ1-1|14
CASSPGQVIFEAFF
>TRBV7-9|once|TRBJ1-5|15
CASSLGGKSNQPQHF
>TRBV18|-|TRBJ1-2|14
CASSPPPVNYGYTF
>TRBV29-1|-|TRBJ2-1|13
CSVISGGPNEQFF
>TRBV29-1|-|TRBJ2-6|14
CSVVWDSGANVLTF
>TRBV6-1|-|TRBJ2-1|15
CASSSGGALYNEQFF
>TRBV12-3/TRBV12-4|-|TRBJ2-1|16
CASSGRGGAGSNEQFF
>TRBV6-1|-|TRBJ2-4|14
CASSEQGQGNIQYF
>TRBV15|-|TRBJ2-1|15
CATSRVASGYNEQFF
>TRBV5-1|-|TRBJ2-3|16
CASSLTAGASGDTQYF
>TRBV7-2|-|TRBJ2-7|13
CASSSQPGNEQYF
>TRBV10-1|-|TRBJ2-1|14
CASSEATSGIKQFF
>TRBV11-2|-|TRBJ2-3|15
CASSLGGTSGNTQYF
>TRBV2|-|TRBJ2-2|14
CASSEARGAGELFF
>TRBV29-1|-|TRBJ2-3|14
CSVDGTQNTDTQYF
>TRBV12-3/TRBV12-4|-|TRBJ2-7|14
CASSLYPTGNEQYF
>TRBV5-1|-|TRBJ2-2|15
CASSLELADTGELFF
>TRBV27|-|TRBJ1-2|14
CASSLSSGNYGYTF
>TRBV11-3|-|TRBJ2-1|12
CASSPGSNEQFF
>TRBV2|few|TRBJ2-2|13
CASSGSNTGELFF
>TRBV12-3/TRBV12-4|-|TRBJ1-2|13
CASSLPSNYGYTF
>TRBV18|once|TRBJ2-1|16
CASSPTGQGAYNEQFF
>TRBV10-3|-|TRBJ2-1|15
CATGPDRGSYNEQFF
>TRBV25-1|-|TRBJ2-5|14
CASSEYKGGETQYF
>TRBV10-1|-|TRBJ1-5|14
CASSQEGVNQPQHF
>TRBV5-1|once|TRBJ2-3|15
CASSLEGVKTDTQYF
>TRBV2|-|TRBJ1-1|12
CASSLIRSEAFF
>TRBV11-2|-|TRBJ1-5|13
CASSLRGGQPQHF
>TRBV13|few|TRBJ1-1|13
CASSLAPNTEAFF
>TRBV5-5|-|TRBJ2-1|16
CASSLARDGSYNEQFF
>TRBV5-1|once|TRBJ1-2|12
CASRGQAYGYTF
>TRBV2|few|TRBJ2-5|11
CASSDRTAQYF
>TRBV7-1|-|TRBJ2-3|16
CASSSALGGSTDTQYF
>TRBV13|-|TRBJ2-1|14
CASTGSPSYNEQFF
>TRBV10-3|-|TRBJ1-1|16
CAISGAAGEGLAEAFF
>TRBV28|-|TRBJ1-2|13
CASRPGRNYGYTF
>TRBV12-3/TRBV12-4|-|TRBJ1-1|15
CASSFDRGANTEAFF
>TRBV12-3/TRBV12-4|-|TRBJ1-2|12
CASSYDSYGYTF
>TRBV11-1|-|TRBJ2-3|16
CASSPQGQHYTDTQYF
>TRBV7-2|-|TRBJ1-5|15
CASSQGGGGNQPQHF
>TRBV28|-|TRBJ2-1|15
CASSRRGAYYNEQFF
>TRBV5-1|-|TRBJ2-1|15
CASSGSSGSGNEQFF
>TRBV5-1|few|TRBJ2-5|12
CASSLAQETQYF
>TRBV9|-|TRBJ2-3|14
CASSVLLSADTQYF
>TRBV5-6|-|TRBJ2-1|16
CASSPTSSGVQGEQFF
>TRBV15|-|TRBJ2-1|16
CATSKGGAGAGNEQFF
>TRBV12-3/TRBV12-4|-|TRBJ2-1|15
CASTLGRSSYNEQFF
>TRBV9|-|TRBJ2-6|17
CASSSLAGESGANVLTF
>TRBV5-5|-|TRBJ2-1|11
CASSFADRGFF
>TRBV18|-|TRBJ1-3|16
CASSLWDRSSGNTIYF
>TRBV3-1|few|TRBJ2-3|17
CASSLRDRGLVTDTQYF
>TRBV12-3/TRBV12-4|-|TRBJ2-1|16
CASRLGGLAGYNEQFF
>TRBV11-3|few|TRBJ1-3|15
CASSSSASSGNTIYF
>TRBV2|-|TRBJ2-7|13
CASTSGNAYEQYF
>TRBV4-1|few|TRBJ1-6|17
CASSQAPPTGVGSPLHF
>TRBV11-1|-|TRBJ2-7|15
CASSLTQGGAYEQYF
>TRBV18|-|TRBJ2-4|15
CASSPLAGAKNIQYF
>TRBV27|-|TRBJ2-1|15
CASTPGAGPYNEQFF
>TRBV5-1|-|TRBJ2-1|12
CASSLDRDEQFF